This T cell receptor (beta chain) stems from a study of cytomegalovirus exposure and HLA in healthy donors. Study-level points and caveats: The listing of fewer than 200 TCR beta chains classed them as cytomegalovirus-associated.

In germline, CDR1 is MRHNA, CDR2 SNTAGT. Between the trimmed V and J ends, which lost 5 bases and 3 bases, there was a span of 15 bases. The CDR3 covers 15 residues. Using immunoSEQ multiplex PCR, the repertoire was profiled, and TCRdb retains in-frame clones only, with some absent. Among 130,000 to 150,000 clones listed, about 86% were seen once. Note on this clone: The antigen is unknown.

Specimen: PBMCs. The V and J genes are TRBV6-4 and TRBJ2-3, with D unclear. This clonotype was obtained from a woman in her late teens or twenties in good health and CMV-seropositive. The CDR3 is CASSSGGLLTDTQYF. The CDR3 DNA sequence: TGTGCCAGCAGTTCGGGTGGGTTGCTTACAGATACGCAGTATTTT.